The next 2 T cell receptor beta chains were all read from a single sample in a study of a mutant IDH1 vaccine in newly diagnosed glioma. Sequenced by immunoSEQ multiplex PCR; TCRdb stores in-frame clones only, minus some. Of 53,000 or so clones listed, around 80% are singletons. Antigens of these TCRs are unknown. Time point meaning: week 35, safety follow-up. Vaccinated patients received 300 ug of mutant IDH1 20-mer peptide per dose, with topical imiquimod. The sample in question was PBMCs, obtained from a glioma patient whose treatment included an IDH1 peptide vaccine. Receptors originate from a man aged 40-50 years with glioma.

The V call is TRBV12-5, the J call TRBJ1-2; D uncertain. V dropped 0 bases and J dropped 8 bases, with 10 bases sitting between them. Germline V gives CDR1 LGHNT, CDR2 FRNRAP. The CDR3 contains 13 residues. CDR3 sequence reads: CASGLVQGQGYTF. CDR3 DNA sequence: TGTGCTAGTGGTTTGGTACAAGGGCAAGGCTACACCTTC.

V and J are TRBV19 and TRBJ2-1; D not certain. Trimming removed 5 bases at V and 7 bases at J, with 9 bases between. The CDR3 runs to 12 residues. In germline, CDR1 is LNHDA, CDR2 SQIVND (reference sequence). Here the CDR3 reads CASSQIGNEQFF. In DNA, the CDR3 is TGTGCCAGTAGTCAGATCGGGAATGAGCAGTTCTTC.